A single sample is the source of the 27 T cell receptor beta chains below, sequenced in a study of blood T cell repertoires in COVID-19. Method: immunoSEQ multiplex PCR; TCRdb's copy keeps in-frame clones and lacks some. This sample has 150,000 to 200,000 clones; more than 75% occur once, and the top ten carry over 3.5%. The source material was peripheral blood. The origin of the receptors is a man aged 18 to 35 with active or convalescent COVID-19.

The chain has TRBV7-9 and TRBJ1-4, with TRBD1 matching 7 bases. V was pared by 3 bases and J by 14 bases, with 18 bases of the junction left unmatched. The germline V gene has CDR1 SEHNR and CDR2 FQNEAQ (reference sequence). The length of the CDR3 is 16 residues. The DNA of the CDR3 is TGTGCCAGCAGCTTTGGCGAGGACAGGTCCCTTGAAGGGCTGTTTTTT. This gives the protein CASSFGEDRSLEGLFF.

This chain connects TRBV11-2 to TRBJ2-1; TRBD2 matches at 12 bases. There are 15 residues in the CDR3. Trimming at V came to 5 bases and at J to 4 bases, leaving 3 bases not matched to a gene. Germline V gene lookup returns CDR1 SGHAT and CDR2 FQNNGV. CDR3 DNA: TGTGCCAGCAGCCCCGGGACTAGCGGGTACAATGAGCAGTTCTTC. Its protein is CASSPGTSGYNEQFF.

The rearrangement joins TRBV5-1 to TRBJ2-5, with 9 bases that match TRBD1. The germline V gene has CDR1 SGHRS and CDR2 YFSETQ. The CDR3 runs to 14 residues. V gave up 0 bases and J gave up 5 bases; unmatched junction bases: 2. In nucleotides, the CDR3 is TGCGCCAGCAGCTTGGGGACAGGGGTGGAGACCCAGTACTTC. Protein sequence: CASSLGTGVETQYF.

The V gene is TRBV28, the J gene TRBJ1-1; 7 bases fit TRBD1. The CDR3 consists of 14 residues. V shed 4 bases, J shed 3 bases, and the junction held 5 bases outside the gene matches. Germline-derived CDR1 and CDR2 are MDHEN and SYDVKM. CDR3 sequence reads: CASSSGGYDTEAFF. In DNA, the CDR3 is TGTGCCAGCAGTTCAGGGGGATACGACACTGAAGCTTTCTTT.

This chain links TRBV28 with TRBJ2-5; 9 bases map to TRBD1. With V trimmed by 2 bases and J by 5 bases, 3 bases remained unmatched. Germline CDR1 is MDHEN and CDR2 is SYDVKM. This CDR3 spans 14 amino acids. CDR3: CASSLRQGVETQYF. CDR3 in DNA: TGTGCCAGCAGTTTAAGACAGGGGGTCGAGACCCAGTACTTC.

This chain connects TRBV13 to TRBJ2-1; TRBD2 aligns across 11 bases. With V trimmed by 5 bases and J by 2 bases, 5 bases remained unmatched. CDR1 PRHDT and CDR2 FYEKMQ come from the germline V gene (reference sequence). The CDR3 has 16 residues. CDR3 sequence: CASSPQTSGAYNEQFF. For the CDR3, the DNA is TGTGCCAGCAGCCCGCAGACTAGCGGGGCCTACAATGAGCAGTTCTTC. The entire variable domain, with the rest obtained from reference TRBV13 and TRBJ2-1, is as follows: AAGVIQSPRHLIKEKRETATLKCYPIPRHDTVYWYQQGPGQDPQFLISFYEKMQSDKGSIPDRFSAQQFSDYHSELNMSSLELGDSALYFCASSPQTSGAYNEQFFGPGTRLTVL.

V usage is TRBV30 and J usage is TRBJ1-5; 8 bases match TRBD1. The germline gives CDR1 GTSNPN, CDR2 SVGIG (reference sequence). The CDR3 covers 13 residues. Unmatched junction bases numbered 2, after V lost 2 bases and J lost 5 bases. CDR3 coding DNA: TGTGCCTGGAGTAGGACAGGGTATCAGCCCCAGCATTTT. This translates into CAWSRTGYQPQHF. Combining the CDR3 with reference TRBV30 and TRBJ1-5 gives the whole variable domain SQTIHQWPATLVQPVGSPLSLECTVEGTSNPNLYWYRQAAGRGLQLLFYSVGIGQISSEVPQNLSASRPQDRQFILSSKKLLLSDSGFYLCAWSRTGYQPQHFGDGTRLSIL.

The chain couples TRBV19 to TRBJ2-7, with 7 positions matching TRBD1. J was trimmed by 1 base and V by 1 base; bases with no gene match: 16. CDR3 length: 19 residues. From germline, CDR1 is LNHDA and CDR2 SQIVND (reference sequence). The CDR3 DNA sequence: TGTGCCAGTAGTATAGGGGAGAGGGGGCTTTATCGTGAGTCCTACGAGCAGTACTTC. This encodes CASSIGERGLYRESYEQYF.

The chain recombines TRBV27 with TRBJ1-1; D gene ambiguous. V was pared by 3 bases and J by 5 bases, with 13 bases between. The germline V gene has CDR1 MNHEY and CDR2 SMNVEV (reference sequence). The CDR3 has 14 residues. The CDR3 spells CASSLDPTGTEAFF. The CDR3 region has the DNA TGTGCCAGCAGTTTGGACCCTACGGGGACTGAAGCTTTCTTT.

The gene calls are TRBV19 and TRBJ1-1; 7 bases map to TRBD1. The CDR3 has 17 amino acids. CDR1 is LNHDA and CDR2 is SQIVND in the germline V gene (reference sequence). Trimming at V came to 2 bases and at J to 5 bases, leaving 14 bases not matched to a gene. The CDR3 sequence: CASSIINPRGLGTEAFF. CDR3 in DNA: TGTGCCAGTAGTATAATAAACCCGAGGGGGCTGGGGACTGAAGCTTTCTTT.

V is TRBV11-3 and J is TRBJ2-5; the match to TRBD2 covers 11 bases. The CDR3 covers 15 residues. Trimming cost V 1 base and J 4 bases; bases outside gene matches: 2. Looked up from germline, CDR1 is SGHNT and CDR2 is YENEEA. The CDR3 reads CASSLVGLAGETQYF. As DNA, the CDR3 is TGTGCCAGCAGCTTAGTTGGACTAGCGGGAGAGACCCAGTACTTC.

CDR3 in amino acids: CASSESGAGGRVEQFF. The CDR3 coding sequence is TGCGCCAGCAGCGAGTCAGGGGCGGGGGGGCGTGTTGAGCAGTTCTTC. The rearrangement uses TRBV4-1 and TRBJ2-1; 9 bases match TRBD2. The germline CDR1 and CDR2 sequences are MGHRA and YSYEKL. The CDR3 contains 16 residues. V gave up 5 bases and J gave up 9 bases; unmatched junction bases: 14.

The V call is TRBV9, the J call TRBJ2-2, with D tentatively TRBD2 (6 bases). Germline V gene lookup returns CDR1 SGDLS and CDR2 YYNGEE. The CDR3 is made up of 15 amino acids. With 3 bases removed from V and 2 bases from J, the gap between germline ends came to 11 bases. CDR3 in DNA: TGTGCCAGCAGCGCCGGGACTGAAAACACCGGGGAGCTGTTTTTT. Its protein product is CASSAGTENTGELFF. The whole variable domain, filled in from reference TRBV9 and TRBJ2-2, reads DSGVTQTPKHLITATGQRVTLRCSPRSGDLSVYWYQQSLDQGLQFLIQYYNGEERAKGNILERFSAQQFPDLHSELNLSSLELGDSALYFCASSAGTENTGELFFGEGSRLTVL.

The chain links TRBV6-1 to TRBJ2-1, with 8 bases lining up with TRBD2. Germline CDR1 MNHNS, CDR2 SASEGT. J gave up 4 bases and V 2 bases, and 4 bases lay outside the gene matches. There are 15 residues in the CDR3. This CDR3 is CASSESAGDYNEQFF. DNA for the CDR3: TGTGCCAGCAGTGAATCAGCGGGAGATTACAATGAGCAGTTCTTC.

The CDR3 nucleotides are TGTGCCAGCAGCTTGGGAGGGGGCATCATGAACACTGAAGCTTTCTTT. Amino acids: CASSLGGGIMNTEAFF. This chain joins TRBV5-4 and TRBJ1-1; 7 nucleotides agree with TRBD1. The V gene end was trimmed by 0 bases and the J gene end by 0 bases; junction bases not matched to a gene: 5. Per germline, CDR1 SGHNT and CDR2 YYREEE (reference sequence). The CDR3 is 16 amino acids.

This clone is a singleton in its sample. The chain links TRBV7-9 to TRBJ1-4; 9 nucleotides match TRBD1. Germline V gene sequence: CDR1 SEHNR, CDR2 FQNEAQ (reference sequence). The CDR3 is 16 residues long. J was trimmed by 5 bases and V by 1 base; bases with no gene match: 5. CDR3 in amino acids: CASSLGDRVENEKLFF. CDR3 coding DNA: TGTGCCAGCAGCTTAGGGGACAGGGTCGAGAATGAAAAACTGTTTTTT. Together with reference TRBV7-9 and TRBJ1-4, the CDR3 gives the full variable domain: DTGVSQNPRHKITKRGQNVTFRCDPISEHNRLYWYRQTLGQGPEFLTYFQNEAQLEKSRLLSDRFSAERPKGSFSTLEIQRTEQGDSAMYLCASSLGDRVENEKLFFGSGTQLSVL.

The chain links TRBV24-1 to TRBJ1-5; D is uncertain. Germline CDR1 reads KGHDR; CDR2 reads SFDVKD. V lost 2 bases to trimming and J lost 0 bases, with 7 bases between them. This CDR3 has 15 amino acids. CDR3 sequence (DNA): TGTGCCACCAGTGATTACGGGAATAGCAATCAGCCCCAGCATTTT. Translated, it gives CATSDYGNSNQPQHF.

The V and J genes are TRBV5-6 and TRBJ2-4; D unclear. Trimming left V 3 bases short and J 6 bases short, with 10 bases between. Per the germline V gene, CDR1 is SGHDT and CDR2 is YYEEEE. The CDR3 contains 13 residues. CDR3 bases: TGTGCCAGCAGCTCAACTGAAACAAACATTCAGTACTTC. The encoded protein is CASSSTETNIQYF.

The V gene is TRBV5-8, the J gene TRBJ1-1, with TRBD1 matching over 9 bases. CDR1 is SGHTS and CDR2 is YDEGEE in the germline V gene. This CDR3 contains 16 residues. J gave up 6 bases and V 2 bases, and 11 bases lay outside the gene matches. CDR3 bases: TGTGCCAGCAGCTTAAGTTTAAGGACAGGGGAGCCTGAAGCTTTCTTT. Its protein product is CASSLSLRTGEPEAFF.

J is TRBJ2-3 and V is TRBV2; D not certain. The CDR3 sequence is 12 residues long. Germline loops: CDR1 SNHLY, CDR2 FYNNEI. Between the trimmed V and J ends, which lost 4 bases and 2 bases, there was a span of 4 bases. In nucleotides, the CDR3 is TGTGCCAGCAGTGCTACCACAGATACGCAGTATTTT. This translates into CASSATTDTQYF.

This chain connects TRBV11-3 to TRBJ2-5; TRBD1 agrees at 7 bases. The CDR3 length is 15 residues. V shed 3 bases and J 0 bases; nucleotides not matched to a gene: 4. Germline V gives CDR1 SGHNT, CDR2 YENEEA. The CDR3 here is CASSFRQGHQETQYF. CDR3 bases: TGTGCCAGCAGCTTCCGACAGGGCCACCAAGAGACCCAGTACTTC.

The DNA of the CDR3 is TGTGCCAGCAGCCACCTTACACGAAAAACCTACGAGCAGTACTTC. Translation: CASSHLTRKTYEQYF. This chain uses TRBV7-2 with TRBJ2-7, with D hard to call. Germline V gene sequence: CDR1 SGHTA, CDR2 FQGNSA. Trimming pared 5 bases from V and 2 bases from J, leaving 16 bases between. This CDR3 spans 15 amino acids.

This rearrangement joins TRBV3-1 (or the pseudogene TRBV3-2) to TRBJ1-2; D is unclear. The CDR3 runs to 15 residues. Deletions cut 0 bases from V and 3 bases from J, with 11 bases between. Germline CDR1 and CDR2: LGHDT and YNNKEL (reference sequence). The DNA for the CDR3 is TGTGCCAGCAGCCAAGAGGGCACCGGGGACTATGGCTACACCTTC. Translating it yields CASSQEGTGDYGYTF.

The chain employs TRBV5-4 and TRBJ1-2; a weak D match, TRBD1 (6 bases). Between the trimmed V and J ends, which lost 4 bases and 8 bases, there was a span of 12 bases. This CDR3 comprises 12 residues. Per the germline V gene, CDR1 is SGHNT and CDR2 is YYREEE (reference sequence). In DNA, the CDR3 is TGTGCCAGCAGCCGGGACACCCAAGGCTACACCTTC. It encodes CASSRDTQGYTF.

The table lists this clone with a count of one. The rearrangement joins TRBV27 to TRBJ1-2; 9 bases are a match to TRBD1. This CDR3 is 17 amino acids long. The V gene end was trimmed by 3 bases and the J gene end by 4 bases; junction bases not matched to a gene: 12. CDR1 is MNHEY, CDR2 SMNVEV, per germline (reference sequence). CDR3 sequence (DNA): TGTGCCAGCAGTTTGAGGACAGGGGAGGGGAGGCTCTATGGCTACACCTTC. The encoded protein is CASSLRTGEGRLYGYTF.

The V gene is TRBV6-1, the J gene TRBJ1-5; possible D gene TRBD1, 5 bases. Trimming took off 4 bases at V and 6 bases at J, with 19 bases between the two ends. The germline CDR1 and CDR2 sequences are MNHNS and SASEGT. The CDR3 is 16 amino acids. Here the CDR3 DNA reads TGTGCCAGCAGTGGGACGGGGGGGGATGCGGGTCAGCCCCAGCATTTT. Its protein is CASSGTGGDAGQPQHF.

The chain carries TRBV7-2 and TRBJ2-7; 9 bases align to TRBD1. With V trimmed by 6 bases and J by 5 bases, 8 bases remained unmatched. The CDR3 runs to 14 residues. Germline values: CDR1 SGHTA, CDR2 FQGNSA. The CDR3, as DNA: TGTGCCAGCAGGGCCGGGACAGGGCCCCACGAGCAGTACTTC. Protein sequence: CASRAGTGPHEQYF.